The clone carrying this TCR beta chain was seen more than once but under ten times. Its specificity is unknown. Included in the TCR beta cDNA libraries were unique molecular identifiers. Using its own MiXCR run on the PCR reads, TCRdb lists one record per CDR3 protein. The sample lists some 190,000 distinct CDR3 sequences, around 30% seen once, with about 3.4% in the top ten. The sample comes from a study of post-analysis software for immune sequencing data. Study background: Progressive-relapsing, secondary progressive and relapsing-remitting multiple sclerosis were among the disease courses included. Study-level results: Roughly five TRBV segments, including TRBV5-6, TRBV5-1 and TRBV20-1, were more frequent in patients than controls.

In germline, CDR1 is LGHDT, CDR2 YNNKEL (reference sequence). V was shortened by 4 bases and J by 1 base, with 10 bases between the two germline ends. The CDR3 has 14 residues. The sample taken for sequencing was blood. The TCR was taken from a girl younger than 18 with multiple sclerosis. The genes are TRBV3-1 and TRBJ1-1; D uncertain. The CDR3 coding sequence is TGTGCCAGCAGCCCTCTCCGACAGAACACTGAAGCTTTCTTT. As protein: CASSPLRQNTEAFF.